This T cell receptor beta chain is from a study of beta chain features in type 1 diabetes. Study summary: The patient and healthy donor groups were comparable for age, gender and cell yields. The examined sorted cells totaled under 120 million across samples. Notes on the study in general: In every one of the four CD4+ subsets, TCRB CDR3s were moderately but significantly shorter in Type 1 diabetes patients. Any HLA type influence on TCRB rearrangement was left unresolved here.

In regard to this clone: Its antigen remains unknown.

The entirety of the isolated RNA underwent reverse transcription, so expressed TCRB transcripts were sequenced. The method was immunoSEQ multiplex PCR; TCRdb's version includes in-frame clones alone and lacks a portion of them. The sample lists 230,000 or so clones; approximately 16% were seen once. Each sorted fraction was over 95% pure. Sequencing input: naive CD4+ T cells from blood. This clonotype was obtained from a man younger than 40 with type 1 diabetes.

This chain's CDR3 is CASSFNTGELFF. The CDR3 DNA follows: TGTGCCAGCAGCTTCAACACCGGGGAGCTGTTTTTT. V gene TRBV14 combines with J gene TRBJ2-2, with no clear D. The germline V gene encodes CDR1 SGHDN and CDR2 FVKESK. This CDR3 is built from 12 residues. Trimming stripped 5 bases from V and 2 bases from J, with 3 bases between.